This is a list of T cell receptor beta chains from one sample in a study of response to subunit inactivated influenza vaccine. TCRdb analysed the RT-PCR reads with MiXCR anew, one entry per CDR3 protein. The sample shows hundreds of thousands of distinct CDR3 sequences, roughly 20% of them seen only once. The material was PBMCs from blood, obtained more than 4 days after vaccination. The receptors were gathered from a man aged 50-59 years who received an inactivated influenza vaccine. Each CDR3 is given with its conserved first and last residue. Each record gives: J gene, D gene, clone size, V gene, CDR3 protein, CDR3 DNA. The D gene is left open where the match is weak. Where a row states a size, it is once, few, many or the class of an expanded clone; other rows omit it.

>TRBJ2-7|-|few|TRBV10-3
CANGDTVGHEQYF
TGTGCCAATGGGGACACCGTTGGGCACGAGCAGTACTTC
>TRBJ2-2|-|few|TRBV12-3/TRBV12-4
CASRTPGSTGELFF
TGTGCCAGCAGGACCCCGGGCTCCACCGGGGAGCTGTTTTTT
>TRBJ1-2|TRBD1|few|TRBV12-3/TRBV12-4
CASSLARGTGTGYTF
TGTGCCAGCAGTTTAGCGCGGGGGACAGGGACTGGCTACACCTTC
>TRBJ2-6|-|few|TRBV19
CASSIRWRLNNVLTF
TGTGCCAGTAGTATCAGGTGGCGGCTCAACAACGTCCTGACTTTC
>TRBJ2-1|-|few|TRBV20-1
CSAKAGSSYNEQFF
TGCAGTGCTAAGGCAGGCTCGTCGTACAATGAGCAGTTCTTC
>TRBJ2-1|-|few|TRBV20-1
CSARVIDSSSYNEQFF
TGCAGTGCTAGAGTCATCGACTCAAGCTCCTACAATGAGCAGTTCTTC
>TRBJ2-3|-|-|TRBV20-1
CSGKQSTDTQYF
TGCAGTGGCAAACAGAGCACAGATACGCAGTATTTT
>TRBJ2-5|TRBD2|once|TRBV20-1
CTKTGLAEQETQYF
TGCACGAAGACAGGACTAGCGGAACAAGAGACCCAGTACTTC
>TRBJ2-1|-|few|TRBV7-9
CASSFLPGRGSYNEQFF
TGTGCCAGCAGCTTCCTCCCGGGGCGGGGCTCCTACAATGAGCAGTTCTTC
>TRBJ1-1|-|-|TRBV6-1
CASSRGTNWQAFF
TGTGCCAGCAGCCGCGGGACAAATTGGCAAGCTTTCTTT
>TRBJ1-5|-|few|TRBV20-1
CSAHRGRNQPQHF
TGCAGTGCTCACCGGGGACGCAATCAGCCCCAGCATTTT
>TRBJ2-2|TRBD1|-|TRBV7-3
CASSLLQGAAGELFF
TGTGCCAGCAGCTTGCTACAGGGGGCAGCCGGGGAGCTGTTTTTT
>TRBJ1-1|-|-|TRBV6-5
CASSYSGRVGAFF
TGTGCCAGCAGTTACTCGGGTCGGGTGGGAGCTTTCTTT
>TRBJ2-1|-|-|TRBV27
CASSLKVWNEQFF
TGTGCCAGCAGTTTAAAGGTTTGGAATGAGCAGTTCTTC
>TRBJ2-5|-|-|TRBV24-1
CATSDSSVQETQYF
TGTGCCACCAGTGATTCGTCAGTTCAAGAGACCCAGTACTTC
>TRBJ2-7|TRBD2|-|TRBV4-3
CASSQDGGLAYEQYF
TGCGCCAGCAGCCAAGACGGGGGGTTGGCCTACGAGCAGTACTTC
>TRBJ1-2|-|few|TRBV20-1
CSARNPRTGPNYGYTF
TGCAGTGCTAGGAACCCCCGAACGGGGCCTAACTATGGCTACACCTTC
>TRBJ1-1|-|few|TRBV6-2/TRBV6-3
CASKTVSTEAFF
TGTGCCAGCAAGACAGTTTCCACTGAAGCTTTCTTT
>TRBJ2-1|-|many|TRBV10-3
CAISGNSVEQFF
TGTGCCATCAGTGGAAATTCAGTTGAGCAGTTCTTC
>TRBJ2-7|-|-|TRBV2
CASSEVMTGQTYEQYF
TGTGCCAGCAGTGAAGTCATGACGGGGCAGACCTACGAGCAGTACTTC
>TRBJ2-2|-|many|TRBV20-1
CSAIGRRNTGELFF
TGCAGTGCTATCGGCCGGCGGAACACCGGGGAGCTGTTTTTT
>TRBJ1-2|-|few|TRBV20-1
CSARDDRNYGYTF
TGCAGTGCTAGAGATGACAGGAACTATGGCTACACCTTC
>TRBJ2-1|-|-|TRBV6-2/TRBV6-3
CASSYWGMSEQFF
TGTGCCAGCAGTTACTGGGGTATGAGTGAGCAGTTCTTC
>TRBJ2-3|-|-|TRBV9
CASSAGSFTDTQYF
TGTGCCAGCAGCGCGGGGAGCTTCACAGATACGCAGTATTTT
>TRBJ2-6|TRBD1|-|TRBV7-6
CASRRDRVSSGSGANVLTF
TGTGCCAGCAGGAGGGACAGGGTATCCTCGGGCTCTGGGGCCAACGTCCTGACTTTC
>TRBJ2-1|-|-|TRBV19
CASSPPWPNEQFF
TGTGCCAGTAGCCCCCCTTGGCCCAATGAGCAGTTCTTC
>TRBJ1-1|-|-|TRBV20-1
CSAPTGTSNTEAFF
TGCAGTGCTCCAACCGGGACATCGAACACTGAAGCTTTCTTT
>TRBJ1-1|TRBD1|-|TRBV20-1
CSARRDRATGEAFF
TGCAGTGCTAGACGGGACAGGGCGACGGGTGAAGCTTTCTTT
>TRBJ2-7|-|-|TRBV6-2/TRBV6-3
CASSSIIGSLSYEQYF
TGTGCCAGCAGCAGCATTATCGGGAGCCTGTCCTACGAGCAGTACTTC
>TRBJ1-1|-|-|TRBV25-1
CASSAQMSEAFF
TGTGCCAGCAGTGCCCAAATGAGTGAAGCTTTCTTT
>TRBJ2-3|-|-|TRBV20-1
CSAKRAGLSDTQYF
TGCAGTGCAAAGAGGGCAGGGCTCTCAGATACGCAGTATTTT
>TRBJ2-3|TRBD2|few|TRBV6-1
CASSGGSSTDTQYF
TGTGCCAGCAGCGGGGGGTCTAGCACAGATACGCAGTATTTT
>TRBJ2-5|-|few|TRBV28
CASSFFASQETQYF
TGTGCCAGCAGTTTTTTTGCTAGCCAAGAGACCCAGTACTTC
>TRBJ2-3|TRBD2|many|TRBV7-2
CASGLAGGSTDTQYF
TGTGCCAGCGGTCTAGCGGGGGGGAGCACAGATACGCAGTATTTT
>TRBJ2-3|-|-|TRBV11-2
CASSPPRGGPKVGTQYF
TGTGCCAGCAGCCCGCCCCGGGGAGGTCCCAAAGTTGGCACGCAGTATTTT
>TRBJ2-5|-|-|TRBV5-1
CASSFGGAEVETQYF
TGCGCCAGCAGCTTCGGCGGAGCAGAGGTGGAGACCCAGTACTTC
>TRBJ2-7|-|-|TRBV5-5
CASSLVYRTYEQYF
TGTGCCAGCAGCTTGGTGTACCGTACCTACGAGCAGTACTTC
>TRBJ1-5|TRBD1|few|TRBV7-8
CASSLARGRRNQPQHF
TGTGCCAGCAGCTTAGCCAGGGGGCGACGAAATCAGCCCCAGCATTTT
>TRBJ1-1|-|many|TRBV29-1
CSVESKLGTEAFF
TGCAGCGTTGAATCTAAGCTTGGCACTGAAGCTTTCTTT
>TRBJ2-1|-|-|TRBV20-1
CSASKMRAGAYNEQFF
TGCAGTGCTAGTAAGATGCGGGCGGGGGCATACAATGAGCAGTTCTTC
>TRBJ2-5|TRBD2|-|TRBV20-1
CSARAHGRGGETQYF
TGCAGTGCTAGAGCTCACGGGCGGGGGGGAGAGACCCAGTACTTC
>TRBJ2-1|TRBD1|few|TRBV11-2
CASSSRGTASGEQFF
TGTGCCAGCAGCTCCAGGGGGACGGCTTCTGGGGAGCAGTTCTTC
>TRBJ2-1|TRBD2|many|TRBV28
CASSLGLAVEQFF
TGTGCCAGCAGTCTGGGACTAGCGGTTGAGCAGTTCTTC
>TRBJ2-7|-|-|TRBV12-3/TRBV12-4
CASSLVWGAGSYEQYF
TGTGCCAGCAGTTTAGTTTGGGGGGCAGGGTCCTACGAGCAGTACTTC
>TRBJ2-3|-|-|TRBV4-3
CASSQGLGVTDTQYF
TGCGCCAGCAGCCAAGGTCTGGGAGTCACAGATACGCAGTATTTT
>TRBJ1-2|-|-|TRBV3-1
CASSQAQGYGYTF
TGTGCCAGCAGCCAAGCACAGGGTTATGGCTACACCTTC
>TRBJ1-1|-|-|TRBV5-1
CASSPRTNTEAFF
TGCGCCAGCAGCCCCCGGACAAACACTGAAGCTTTCTTT
>TRBJ2-1|TRBD2|few|TRBV11-2
CASSQNPGGFGEQFF
TGTGCCAGCAGCCAAAACCCGGGGGGTTTTGGGGAGCAGTTCTTC
>TRBJ2-7|-|many|TRBV18
CASSPAHGPYEQYF
TGTGCCAGCTCACCGGCTCACGGTCCCTACGAGCAGTACTTC
>TRBJ2-7|-|few|TRBV27
CASSRELSGYEQYF
TGTGCCAGTTCCCGCGAGCTATCCGGCTACGAGCAGTACTTC
>TRBJ2-1|-|many|TRBV28
CAHEGGNEQFF
TGTGCTCATGAGGGGGGCAATGAGCAGTTCTTC
>TRBJ2-1|TRBD2|many|TRBV4-2
CASSDGGSLYNEQFF
TGTGCCAGCAGCGACGGGGGGTCGCTTTACAATGAGCAGTTCTTC
>TRBJ1-3|TRBD1|-|TRBV29-1
CSAQGQISGNTIYF
TGCAGCGCACAGGGACAGATCTCTGGAAACACCATATATTTT
>TRBJ2-7|TRBD1|-|TRBV11-1
CASSGTGTGSPSSYEQYF
TGTGCCAGCAGCGGAACCGGGACAGGGTCCCCGAGCTCCTACGAGCAGTACTTC
>TRBJ1-6|TRBD1|few|TRBV12-3/TRBV12-4
CASSPGTAYNSPLHF
TGTGCCAGCAGTCCTGGGACAGCCTATAATTCACCCCTCCACTTT